Presented here are 10 T cell receptor beta chains from one specimen sequenced in a study of T cells in localized non-small cell lung cancer. TCRdb's table, derived via immunoSEQ multiplex PCR, lists solely in-frame clones and lacks some. The sample gives roughly 76,000 clones, roughly 75% of which show up once; 19% is in the top ten. Here the sequenced sample was PBMCs, taken before any cancer treatment. These receptors all stem from a man aged 35 to 70 with stage II squamous cell lung carcinoma.

The V call is TRBV11-1, the J call TRBJ2-7; D is uncertain. The CDR3 is made up of 15 amino acids. Germline V lookup: CDR1 SGHAT, CDR2 FQDESV (reference sequence). With 1 base removed from V and 3 bases from J, the gap between germline ends came to 13 bases. DNA for the CDR3: TGTGCCAGCAGCTTAGGGGCAGCTTCCAACTACGAGCAGTACTTC. Amino acids: CASSLGAASNYEQYF.

The chain recombines TRBV28 with TRBJ2-7, with a tentative D call TRBD1 (5 bases). The germline V gene encodes CDR1 MDHEN and CDR2 SYDVKM. The germline V and J ends were trimmed by 9 bases and 5 bases, with 17 bases remaining between them. This CDR3 comprises 13 residues. CDR3 in DNA: TGTGCCAGTACGACAGCCGTCTTAAACGAGCAGTACTTC. This gives the protein CASTTAVLNEQYF.

This clone was recorded a few times. The chain is built from TRBV5-4 and TRBJ1-2, with D possibly being TRBD1 (6 bases). The V end lost 4 bases, the J end lost 0 bases, and 16 bases lay between the germline ends. Germline assignment: CDR1 SGHNT and CDR2 YYREEE (reference sequence). CDR3 length: 16 amino acids. The CDR3 coding sequence is TGTGCCAGCAGCCGGCCCCCAGGGGATACTAACTATGGCTACACCTTC. Protein sequence: CASSRPPGDTNYGYTF.

The chain joins TRBV7-9 to TRBJ2-1; 9 nucleotides agree with TRBD2. Germline V gene data show CDR1 as SEHNR and CDR2 as FQNEAQ (reference sequence). V lost 2 bases to trimming and J lost 6 bases; unmatched junction nucleotides: 8. The CDR3 is 16 amino acids. In DNA form, the CDR3 reads TGTGCCAGCAGCTTAAGGTTTAGCGGGAGAGTCAATGAGCAGTTCTTC. Its protein product is CASSLRFSGRVNEQFF.

Regarding this clone: This sample includes further DNA sequences coding for the same CDR3. The V gene is TRBV27, the J gene TRBJ2-1; 11 nucleotides align to TRBD2. Germline V gene lookup returns CDR1 MNHEY and CDR2 SMNVEV (reference sequence). The CDR3 runs to 15 residues. V shed 5 bases and J 7 bases; nucleotides not matched to a gene: 7. The CDR3, as DNA: TGTGCCAGCAGTCCCGGGACTAGCGGCTTTAATGAGCAGTTCTTC. Its translation: CASSPGTSGFNEQFF.

J is TRBJ1-4 and V is TRBV4-3; no definite D call. Germline V gene lookup returns CDR1 LGHNA and CDR2 YSLEER. The CDR3 spans 15 residues. V was shortened by 0 bases and J by 8 bases, with 13 bases between the two germline ends. This CDR3 is CASSQDFGVTEKLFF. The CDR3 DNA is TGCGCCAGCAGCCAAGATTTCGGGGTTACGGAAAAACTGTTTTTT.

The chain uses TRBV5-1 and TRBJ1-1; D may be TRBD1 (5 bases). The V end lost 4 bases, the J end lost 4 bases, and 8 bases lay between the germline ends. This CDR3 has 12 residues. Germline V lookup: CDR1 SGHRS, CDR2 YFSETQ. CDR3: CASSPGGTEAFF. CDR3 DNA: TGCGCCAGCAGCCCGGGGGGCACTGAAGCTTTCTTT.

This clone was counted between two and nine times. The chain carries TRBV6-6 and TRBJ1-1, with TRBD1 matching 7 bases. Germline V gene data show CDR1 as MNHNY and CDR2 as SVGAGI (reference sequence). CDR3 size: 13 residues. V lost 6 bases and J lost 4; bases outside the gene matches: 5. CDR3 sequence reads: CASSDRGLTEAFF. The CDR3 nucleotides read TGTGCCAGCAGCGATAGGGGGCTCACTGAAGCTTTCTTT.

The chain links TRBV18 to TRBJ2-1; possibly TRBD1 or TRBD2 for D (6 bases each). Looked up from germline, CDR1 is KGHSH and CDR2 is LQKENI. CDR3 length equals 13 residues. The germline V and J ends were trimmed by 0 bases and 10 bases, with 10 bases remaining between them. The CDR3 protein is CASSPPAGGEQFF. For the CDR3, the DNA is TGTGCCAGCTCACCACCGGCCGGGGGCGAGCAGTTCTTC. Full variable domain (outside the CDR3, taken from reference TRBV18 and TRBJ2-1): NAGVMQNPRHLVRRRGQEARLRCSPMKGHSHVYWYRQLPEEGLKFMVYLQKENIIDESGMPKERFSAEFPKEGPSILRIQQVVRGDSAAYFCASSPPAGGEQFFGPGTRLTVL.

For the CDR3, the DNA is TGTGCCAGCAGGGTTGCGGGAAACACCGGGGAGCTGTTTTTT. The encoded protein is CASRVAGNTGELFF. The rearrangement links TRBV28 to TRBJ2-2, with TRBD2 as a possible D gene (6 bases). The germline V and J ends were trimmed by 6 bases and 2 bases, with 10 bases remaining between them. CDR3 length equals 14 residues. Germline V gene lookup returns CDR1 MDHEN and CDR2 SYDVKM. Together with reference TRBV28 and TRBJ2-2, the CDR3 gives the full variable domain: DVKVTQSSRYLVKRTGEKVFLECVQDMDHENMFWYRQDPGLGLRLIYFSYDVKMKEKGDIPEGYSVSREKKERFSLILESASTNQTSMYLCASRVAGNTGELFFGEGSRLTVL.